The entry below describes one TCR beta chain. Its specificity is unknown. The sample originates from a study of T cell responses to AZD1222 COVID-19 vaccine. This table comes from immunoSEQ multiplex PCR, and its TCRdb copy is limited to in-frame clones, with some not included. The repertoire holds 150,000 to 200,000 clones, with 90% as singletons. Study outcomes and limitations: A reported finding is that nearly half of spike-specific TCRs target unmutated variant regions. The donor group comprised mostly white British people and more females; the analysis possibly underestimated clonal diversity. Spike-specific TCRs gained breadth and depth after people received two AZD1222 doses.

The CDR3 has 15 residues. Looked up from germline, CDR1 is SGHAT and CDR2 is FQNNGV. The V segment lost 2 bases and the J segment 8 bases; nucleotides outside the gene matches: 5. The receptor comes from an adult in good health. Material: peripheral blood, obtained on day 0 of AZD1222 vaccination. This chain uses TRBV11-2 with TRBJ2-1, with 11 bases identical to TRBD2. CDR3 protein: CASSLSPSGGYEQFF. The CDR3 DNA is TGTGCCAGCAGCTTATCCCCTAGCGGGGGGTATGAGCAGTTCTTC. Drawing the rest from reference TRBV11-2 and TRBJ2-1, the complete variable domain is EAGVAQSPRYKIIEKRQSVAFWCNPISGHATLYWYQQILGQGPKLLIQFQNNGVVDDSQLPKDRFSAERLKGVDSTLKIQPAKLEDSAVYLCASSLSPSGGYEQFFGPGTRLTVL.